The 22 T cell receptor beta chains reported below all come from one sample, sequenced in a study of blood T cell repertoires in COVID-19. Assay: immunoSEQ multiplex PCR; the TCRdb copy retains only in-frame clones and omits some. Of 75,000 to 85,000 clones listed, about 90% are singletons. Sequencing was done on a sample of peripheral blood. Receptors were obtained from a man between 50 and 59 years old with active COVID-19.

This clone was seen only a few times. The chain joins TRBV6-5 to TRBJ1-6; 9 bases are shared with TRBD1. The J segment lost 9 bases and the V segment lost 0 bases, leaving 6 bases of the junction unmatched. The CDR3 covers 16 residues. Looked up from germline, CDR1 is MNHEY and CDR2 is SVGAGI. CDR3 amino acids: CASSYSFPDRGSPLHF. The CDR3, as DNA: TGTGCCAGCAGTTACTCGTTTCCGGACAGGGGTTCACCCCTCCACTTT.

The V call is TRBV20-1, the J call TRBJ1-2, with unresolved D. Per the germline V gene, CDR1 is DFQATT and CDR2 is SNEGSKA (reference sequence). The CDR3 runs 11 residues. Trimming stripped 5 bases from V and 6 bases from J, with 10 bases between. CDR3 residues: CSAQRDHGYTF. The CDR3 nucleotides read TGCAGTGCTCAGCGAGACCATGGCTACACCTTC.

This rearrangement joins TRBV5-1 to TRBJ2-1, with TRBD2 identical over 7 bases. V trimming: 3 bases; J trimming: 0 bases; junction bases outside the gene matches: 18. The CDR3 length is 20 residues. Germline V gene sequence: CDR1 SGHRS, CDR2 YFSETQ. This CDR3 reads CASSSPDAGAIGSSYNEQFF. The CDR3 nucleotides read TGCGCCAGCAGCTCCCCGGACGCGGGAGCCATCGGGAGCTCCTACAATGAGCAGTTCTTC. The variable domain in full, with the rest retrieved from reference TRBV5-1 and TRBJ2-1, is KAGVTQTPRYLIKTRGQQVTLSCSPISGHRSVSWYQQTPGQGLQFLFEYFSETQRNKGNFPGRFSGRQFSNSRSEMNVSTLELGDSALYLCASSSPDAGAIGSSYNEQFFGPGTRLTVL.

This clone was picked up a small number of times. V gene TRBV9 combines with J gene TRBJ1-2; D is perhaps TRBD1 (5 bases). Per germline, CDR1 SGDLS and CDR2 YYNGEE. The V end was cut by 2 bases, the J end by 5 bases, with 10 bases between. The CDR3 covers 13 residues. The CDR3 bases are TGTGCCAGCAGCGTTAGGGGAGGTTATGGCTACACCTTC. Encoded protein: CASSVRGGYGYTF.

The rearrangement uses TRBV12-5 and TRBJ2-1, with D perhaps TRBD1 (5 bases). The CDR3 has 17 amino acids. Trimming left V 0 bases short and J 7 bases short, with 19 bases between. The V gene's germline CDR1 is LGHNT and CDR2 FRNRAP. The CDR3 reads CASGLVPQGRGLNEQFF. The CDR3 DNA is TGTGCTAGTGGTTTGGTACCCCAGGGTCGTGGTCTGAATGAGCAGTTCTTC.

This clone was picked up one time. The chain recombines TRBV2 with TRBJ1-5, with D perhaps matching TRBD1 (5 bases). This CDR3 has 15 amino acids. Germline V CDR1 and CDR2: SNHLY, FYNNEI. The V end lost 0 bases, the J end lost 2 bases, and 8 bases lay between the germline ends. The CDR3 DNA reads TGTGCCAGCAGTGAAGCCAGGGCCGGCAATCAGCCCCAGCATTTT. Amino acids: CASSEARAGNQPQHF.

J is TRBJ2-2 and V is TRBV19; 8 positions agree with TRBD2. Germline-derived CDR1 and CDR2 are LNHDA and SQIVND (reference sequence). Losses at the gene ends were 5 bases for V and 7 bases for J; bases not matched to a gene: 12. The CDR3 runs to 16 residues. The CDR3 reads CASSPTALRGGGELFF. CDR3 nucleotide sequence: TGTGCCAGTAGTCCTACGGCCCTACGGGGGGGCGGGGAGCTGTTTTTT.

The V gene is TRBV3-1 (or the pseudogene TRBV3-2), the J gene TRBJ2-7; the D gene is possibly TRBD2 (6 bases). CDR1 LGHDT and CDR2 YNNKEL come from the germline V gene (reference sequence). This CDR3 has 13 amino acids. V was shortened by 0 bases and J by 6 bases, with 9 bases between the two germline ends. CDR3 amino acids: CASSQDRRGEQYF. The CDR3 bases are TGTGCCAGCAGCCAAGACAGGCGGGGCGAGCAGTACTTC.

The chain links TRBV3-1 (or the pseudogene TRBV3-2) to TRBJ1-2; D gene unclear. V was shortened by 0 bases and J by 1 base, with 3 bases between the two germline ends. CDR1 and CDR2 (germline): LGHDT, YNNKEL (reference sequence). The CDR3 contains 13 residues. CDR3 nucleotides: TGTGCCAGCAGCCAAGACAGTAACTATGGCTACACCTTC. Translation gives CASSQDSNYGYTF.

The chain joins TRBV19 to TRBJ2-1; D is possibly TRBD2 (5 bases). Germline CDR1 is LNHDA and CDR2 is SQIVND (reference sequence). The CDR3 loop spans 13 amino acids. Between the trimmed V and J ends, which lost 5 bases and 5 bases, there was a span of 10 bases. The CDR3 region is CASSLSGNNEQFF. In DNA, the CDR3 is TGTGCCAGTAGTTTGTCGGGGAACAATGAGCAGTTCTTC.

V is TRBV28 and J is TRBJ2-1; 7 bases match TRBD1. V was pared by 6 bases and J by 1 base, with 9 bases of the junction left unmatched. The CDR3 consists of 16 residues. Germline values: CDR1 MDHEN, CDR2 SYDVKM. CDR3 sequence reads: CASSTKQGISYNEQFF. The CDR3 DNA reads TGTGCCAGCAGCACCAAACAGGGGATATCCTACAATGAGCAGTTCTTC.

This chain's CDR3 is CAWRWDRNTEAFF. The CDR3 nucleotides read TGTGCCTGGAGGTGGGACAGGAACACTGAAGCTTTCTTT. The chain links TRBV30 to TRBJ1-1; 7 bases match TRBD1. Trimming cost V 3 bases and J 1 base; bases outside gene matches: 2. The CDR3 sequence is 13 residues long. Germline V CDR1 and CDR2: GTSNPN, SVGIG (reference sequence).

Only one count was recorded for this clone. The chain carries TRBV9 and TRBJ1-5; 8 nucleotides agree with TRBD1. Germline values: CDR1 SGDLS, CDR2 YYNGEE. This CDR3 is 15 amino acids long. V lost 0 bases to trimming and J lost 5 bases; unmatched junction nucleotides: 4. The CDR3 DNA reads TGTGCCAGCAGCGTAGACACAGGGGGTCATCAGCCCCAGCATTTT. Translating gives CASSVDTGGHQPQHF.

This chain joins TRBV5-6 and TRBJ2-1, with 9 bases matching TRBD2. Germline V CDR1 and CDR2: SGHDT, YYEEEE. V shed 0 bases and J 6 bases; nucleotides not matched to a gene: 4. The CDR3 loop spans 15 amino acids. CDR3 residues: CASSLASGKVNEQFF. The CDR3 DNA sequence: TGTGCCAGCAGCTTGGCTAGCGGGAAGGTCAATGAGCAGTTCTTC.

The V gene is TRBV24-1, the J gene TRBJ1-2; 10 bases agree with TRBD1. J was trimmed by 8 bases and V by 4 bases; bases with no gene match: 9. The CDR3 runs to 15 residues. CDR1 KGHDR and CDR2 SFDVKD come from the germline V gene. The DNA of the CDR3 is TGTGCCACCAGTGACAGACAGGGGGCTCATGTGGGCTACACCTTC. This gives the protein CATSDRQGAHVGYTF.

This clone was counted a single time. The chain carries TRBV28 and TRBJ2-1; 12 bases are a match to TRBD2. The ends lost 4 bases at V and 8 bases at J; junction bases unmatched: 15. The CDR3 contains 18 residues. Germline CDR1 MDHEN, CDR2 SYDVKM. The CDR3 bases are TGTGCCAGCAGTTCCGTGACTAGCGGGAGTGGGCTTTCCGATGAGCAGTTCTTC. This encodes CASSSVTSGSGLSDEQFF.

The genes are TRBV24-1 and TRBJ1-4; the match to TRBD1 covers 9 bases. The CDR3 is 15 residues long. The ends lost 4 bases at V and 8 bases at J; junction bases unmatched: 7. Germline CDR1 and CDR2: KGHDR and SFDVKD. CDR3 in amino acids: CATSDPGQGAEKLFF. DNA of the CDR3: TGTGCCACCAGTGACCCGGGACAGGGTGCGGAAAAACTGTTTTTT.

The J gene is TRBJ2-7, the V gene TRBV6-2 or TRBV6-3; D perhaps matches TRBD1 (6 bases). Germline V gene sequence: CDR1 MNHEY, CDR2 SVGEGT. This CDR3 contains 15 residues. Deletions cut 5 bases from V and 2 bases from J, with 16 bases between. The CDR3 sequence is CASSHGQTRPYEQYF. For the CDR3, the DNA is TGTGCCAGCAGTCACGGACAGACAAGACCCTACGAGCAGTACTTC.

This clone has a handful of counts. V gene TRBV5-5 combines with J gene TRBJ2-1; a weak D match, TRBD1 (6 bases). The germline gives CDR1 SGHKS, CDR2 YYEKEE (reference sequence). The CDR3 spans 14 residues. V lost 2 bases and J 1 base, leaving 7 bases between the germline ends. This CDR3 reads CASSLQGSYNEQFF. In DNA form, the CDR3 reads TGTGCCAGCAGCTTACAGGGTTCCTACAATGAGCAGTTCTTC.

V gene TRBV30 combines with J gene TRBJ1-5, with TRBD1 matching over 9 bases. Germline loops: CDR1 GTSNPN, CDR2 SVGIG (reference sequence). J lost 8 bases, V lost 4 bases, and 6 bases had no gene match. CDR3 length: 13 residues. The CDR3 region is CAWNLGQGKPQHF. CDR3 DNA: TGTGCCTGGAACCTGGGACAGGGAAAGCCCCAGCATTTT.

V is TRBV5-1 and J is TRBJ2-7; 11 nucleotides line up with TRBD2. CDR3 length equals 16 residues. CDR1 SGHRS and CDR2 YFSETQ come from the germline V gene. After removal of 1 base from V and 0 bases from J, the junction contained 3 bases not matched to a gene. The DNA for the CDR3 is TGCGCCAGCAGCTTGTATACTAGCGGGAGCTCCTACGAGCAGTACTTC. This sequence encodes CASSLYTSGSSYEQYF.

The V and J genes are TRBV5-1 and TRBJ1-6, with D hard to call. The CDR3 has 13 residues. The germline V gene encodes CDR1 SGHRS and CDR2 YFSETQ. Trimming stripped 4 bases from V and 7 bases from J, with 9 bases between. The CDR3: CASSPGANSPLHF. The CDR3 nucleotides read TGCGCCAGCAGCCCCGGTGCCAATTCACCCCTCCACTTT. The variable domain in full, completed from reference TRBV5-1 and TRBJ1-6, reads KAGVTQTPRYLIKTRGQQVTLSCSPISGHRSVSWYQQTPGQGLQFLFEYFSETQRNKGNFPGRFSGRQFSNSRSEMNVSTLELGDSALYLCASSPGANSPLHFGNGTRLTVT.